This paragraph covers one T cell receptor beta chain sequence. No antigen is known for it. CDR1 is MNHEY, CDR2 SMNVEV, per germline (reference sequence). The CDR3 length is 15 residues. Trimming took off 2 bases at V and 0 bases at J, with 10 bases between the two ends. The record originates from a study of cytomegalovirus exposure and HLA in healthy donors. Whole-study results and caveats: A subsequent analysis found that TCR clusters from the first cohort also tended to co-occur in the approximately 130 validation repertoires, with less than 95% of cluster scores above 0. The study recorded 150 to 200 TCR beta chains that were cytomegalovirus-associated.

It was the approximately 130-subject validation cohort, separate from the approximately 700-subject first cohort, to which the donors belonged. Only in-frame clones appear in the TCRdb table, and some are missing; sequencing was by immunoSEQ multiplex PCR. The profile covers under 150,000 clones, with about 86% appearing a single time and roughly 3% taken by the ten largest. The material sequenced was PBMCs. This sequence originates from a young man in good health and CMV-seronegative. The gene calls are TRBV27 and TRBJ1-1; tentative D call: TRBD1 (5 bases). The CDR3 is CASSLVREVNTEAFF. CDR3 nucleotide sequence: TGTGCCAGCAGTTTAGTCAGGGAGGTGAACACTGAAGCTTTCTTT.